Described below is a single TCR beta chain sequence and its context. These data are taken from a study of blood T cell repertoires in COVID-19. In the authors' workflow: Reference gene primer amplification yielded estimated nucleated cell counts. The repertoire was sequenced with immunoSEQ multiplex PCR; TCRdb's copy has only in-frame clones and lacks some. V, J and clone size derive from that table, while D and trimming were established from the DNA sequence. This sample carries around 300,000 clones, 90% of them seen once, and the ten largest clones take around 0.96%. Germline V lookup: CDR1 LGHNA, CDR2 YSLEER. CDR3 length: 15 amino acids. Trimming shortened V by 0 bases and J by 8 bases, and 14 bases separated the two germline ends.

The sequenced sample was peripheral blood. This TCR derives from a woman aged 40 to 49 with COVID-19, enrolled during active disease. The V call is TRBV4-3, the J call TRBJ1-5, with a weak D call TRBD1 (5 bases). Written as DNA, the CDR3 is TGCGCCAGCAGCCAAGATCTCAGGCAGGGAAAGCCCCAGCATTTT. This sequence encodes CASSQDLRQGKPQHF.